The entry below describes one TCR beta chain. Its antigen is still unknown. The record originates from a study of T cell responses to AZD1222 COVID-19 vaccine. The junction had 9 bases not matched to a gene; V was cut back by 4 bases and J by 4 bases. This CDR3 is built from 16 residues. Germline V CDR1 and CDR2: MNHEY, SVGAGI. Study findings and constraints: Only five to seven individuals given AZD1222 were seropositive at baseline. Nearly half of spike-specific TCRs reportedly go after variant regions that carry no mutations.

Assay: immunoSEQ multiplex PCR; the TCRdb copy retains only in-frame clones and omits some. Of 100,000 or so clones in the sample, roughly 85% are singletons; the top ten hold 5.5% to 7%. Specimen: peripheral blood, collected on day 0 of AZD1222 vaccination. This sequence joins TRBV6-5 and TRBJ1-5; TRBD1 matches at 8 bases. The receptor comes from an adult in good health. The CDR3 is CASSSFTGGANQPQHF. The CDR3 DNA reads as TGTGCCAGCAGTTCCTTTACAGGGGGTGCAAATCAGCCCCAGCATTTT.